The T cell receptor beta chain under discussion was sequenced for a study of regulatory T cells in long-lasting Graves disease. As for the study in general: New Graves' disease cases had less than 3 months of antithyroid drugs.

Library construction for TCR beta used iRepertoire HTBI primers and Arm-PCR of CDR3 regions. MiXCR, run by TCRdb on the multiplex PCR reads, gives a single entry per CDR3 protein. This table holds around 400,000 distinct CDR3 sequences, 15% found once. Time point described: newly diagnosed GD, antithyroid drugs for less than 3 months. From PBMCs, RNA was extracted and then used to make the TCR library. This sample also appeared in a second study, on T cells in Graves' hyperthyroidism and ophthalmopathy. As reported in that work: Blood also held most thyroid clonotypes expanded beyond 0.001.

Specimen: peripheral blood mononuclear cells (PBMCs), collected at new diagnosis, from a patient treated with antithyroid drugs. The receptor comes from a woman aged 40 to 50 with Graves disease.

CDR3 coding DNA: TGTGCCAGCAAATTAGCTTCTAACTGGCGGGAGTTTGAGACCCAGTACTTC. Its translation is CASKLASNWREFETQYF. The V call is TRBV6-1, the J call TRBJ2-5; TRBD2 matches at 7 bases. Germline V gene lookup returns CDR1 MNHNS and CDR2 SASEGT. The CDR3 has 17 residues. V lost 7 bases to trimming and J lost 5 bases; unmatched junction nucleotides: 19.